This TCR beta chain was sequenced for a study of T cell responses to AZD1222 COVID-19 vaccine. Sequencing used immunoSEQ multiplex PCR; TCRdb keeps in-frame clones, though not all of them. The sample has some 120,000 clones; approximately 91% are singletons. On this clone itself: No antigen is known for it.

Notes on the study in general: Spike regions recognized by vaccine-associated CD4 TCRs spanned the protein, led by 160-218 and 743-854.

The CDR3 runs 15 residues. Germline V CDR1 and CDR2: SGHDN, FVKESK. Trimming took 3 bases from V and 6 from J; bases not matched to a gene: 6. The chain has TRBV14 and TRBJ2-4, with 9 bases identical to TRBD1. Material: peripheral blood, obtained on day 0 of AZD1222 vaccination. The sequence was obtained from an adult in good health. This chain's CDR3 is CASSQTGGNRNIQYF. For the CDR3, the DNA is TGTGCCAGCAGCCAGACAGGGGGTAATAGAAACATTCAGTACTTC.